This T cell receptor beta chain was identified during a study of PD-L1 blockade in urothelial cancer (dated by TCRdb to the late 2010s). Study-level background: All patients started therapy around 2014 and received atezolizumab 1,200 mg intravenously every 3 weeks. Somatic, immune and clinical correlates of response to PD-L1 blockade with atezolizumab in urothelial cancer were the focus of an exploratory multi-omic analysis. Blood samples yielded a median of around 150,000 T cells and around 80,000 unique TCRs, with median clonality approximately 0.08. Durable clinical benefit was defined as a progression-free survival longer than 6 months, and TCR features were additionally tested against progression-free survival and overall survival. Blood samples were analyzed 3 weeks after the start of treatment (second dose) and 6 weeks after the start of treatment. Patients had an ECOG performance status of 0 or 1 and had received between 0 and 3 prior chemotherapy regimens. About 85% of the roughly 29 patients were identified as males with urothelial cancer of bladder origin, and a prior smoking history was reported by 18 of 29 patients. Durable clinical benefit was achieved by nine patients but not by the remaining 20. Pretreatment tumor samples, along with matched peripheral blood collected serially before and after atezolizumab treatment, underwent TCR sequencing. In the same patients who had TCR sequencing, pretreatment tumors also underwent whole exome sequencing and RNA sequencing. Under 30 patients had pretreatment blood TCR-seq, about 25 had at least one posttreatment blood collection, and about 25 had tumor TCR-seq.

Synthetic TCR analog templates were spiked into each PCR so that absolute template abundance could be estimated from read counts. Using the immunoSEQ assay, TCRbeta CDR3 regions were amplified from genomic DNA with bias-controlled V and J gene primers. Sequencing of rearranged TCRbeta segments was done at approximately 20X coverage. In the original analysis: Clustering was used to correct sequencing errors, and CDR3s were annotated against IMGT to assign V, D and J genes. Downstream analyses used only productive TCRbeta rearrangements and left out out-of-frame or stop-codon sequences. Clonality was computed as one minus Shannon entropy normalized by the log of the number of unique productive sequences. Fisher's exact test with Benjamini-Hochberg correction, using a cutoff of adjusted p below 0.01, was how clones that differed between time points or between blood and tumor were identified. Not all clones reach the TCRdb copy of this immuneACCESS table, which keeps in-frame sequences only. Checked studies attribute under half of the gap to unresolved V genes and leave the rest unexplained. Clone size and the V and J calls come from that table; the DNA yielded D and trimming. This sample gives 90,000 to 100,000 clones in total; roughly 90% of them show up just once. Around 1.5% of the sample rests with the top ten.

CDR1 and CDR2 (MNHEY, SVGAGI) derive from the germline V gene. V gives up 2 bases and J gives up 7 bases, and the segment between their germline ends measures 9 bases. Spanning cysteine to phenylalanine, the CDR3 consists of 13 amino acids. Of all the DNA, just the CDR3 is kept, 39 bases in frame from base 1. A remark on this clone: Its antigen remains undetermined. The sample holds no much larger clone one base away, and base qualities are not on file.

Study-wide conclusions, independent of this receptor: At 3 weeks after the start of treatment, tumor-associated TCR clones in peripheral blood had expanded more in patients with durable benefit (n ≈ 23, p = 0.022). Because of the small sample size (n ≈ 31) and the many exploratory analyses performed, the results are intended to be regarded as hypothesis-generating. Improved progression-free and overall survival was found to be associated with pretreatment peripheral blood TCR clonality below the median.

The label giving this sample's time point can be read as: pretreatment peripheral blood. The cohort included about 29 patients with locally advanced or metastatic urothelial carcinoma who were treated at Memorial Sloan Kettering on a trial protocol. Peripheral blood mononuclear cells were collected pretreatment and during treatment, with between 1 and 8 total time points obtained per patient. The Qiagen DNeasy Blood extraction kit was used to purify genomic DNA from total PBMCs and from tumor samples. Collected pretreatment and during treatment, PBMCs were isolated and stored as previously described.

The source of this sequence is a man aged 60-69 years with urothelial cancer. This sample comprised PBMCs, obtained around atezolizumab (anti-PD-L1) treatment. The sequence links TRBV6-5 to TRBJ1-5, with the D segment identity uncertain. The DNA reads TGTGCCAGCAGTTACGAGGGAGGGCAGCCCCAGCATTTT. Its translation is CASSYEGGQPQHF.